This is a list of T cell receptor beta chains from one sample in a study of blood T cell repertoires in COVID-19. Generated by immunoSEQ multiplex PCR, the TCRdb table keeps only in-frame clones and is missing some. The table lists 55,000 to 90,000 clones, 88% of them singletons. Sequencing used peripheral blood. The receptors come from a human donor in a cohort sampled during active COVID-19. CDR3s include the opening cysteine and the closing phenylalanine or tryptophan. A D gene is named only where the DNA matches it firmly. Size is stated for part of the rows, as once, few or many counts, or as a class when the clone is expanded.

>TRBV2|TRBD2|-|TRBJ2-7
TGTGCCAGCCGGCGAACTAGCGGGAGTGGCGAGCAGTACTTC
CASRRTSGSGEQYF
>TRBV7-9|-|-|TRBJ1-2
TGTGCCAGCAGCTGGGCCGACAGGAATTCAGGCGGCTACACCTTC
CASSWADRNSGGYTF
>TRBV28|-|-|TRBJ2-2
TGTGCCAGCAAAACGCAGGGTGCCGGGGAGCTGTTTTTT
CASKTQGAGELFF
>TRBV7-7|TRBD2|-|TRBJ2-1
TGTGCTAGCAGCTTGGCGACTAGCGGGAGTCATTACAATGAGCAGTTCTTC
CASSLATSGSHYNEQFF
>TRBV24-1|-|few|TRBJ2-7
TGTGCCACCAGTGTTTCCGAGGAGGGACCTTACGAGCAGTACTTC
CATSVSEEGPYEQYF
>TRBV3-1/TRBV3-2|-|-|TRBJ1-1
TGTGCCTCCTCTTTCCCGAACACTGAAGCTTTCTTT
CASSFPNTEAFF
>TRBV11-2|-|-|TRBJ1-3
TGTGCCAGCAGCAATCCCCCAGGGGCTCGTGGAAACACCATATATTTT
CASSNPPGARGNTIYF
>TRBV2|TRBD1|-|TRBJ1-1
TGTGCCAGCACAAAGACAGGGGGCGATTGGACTGAAGCTTTCTTT
CASTKTGGDWTEAFF
>TRBV5-1|-|-|TRBJ1-3
TGCGCCAGCAGCTTGGACAGCACCGGAAACACCATATATTTT
CASSLDSTGNTIYF
>TRBV19|-|-|TRBJ1-5
TGTGCCAGTAGTATCGGGACATTTAAGTCCCAGCATTTT
CASSIGTFKSQHF
>TRBV19|TRBD1|-|TRBJ2-7
TGTGCCAGTAGTCCTGGGGGGACAGGGACCTACGAGCAGTACTTC
CASSPGGTGTYEQYF
>TRBV11-2|TRBD2|-|TRBJ2-1
TGTGCCAGCAGCTTACTAGCGGTCTACAATGAGCAGTTCTTC
CASSLLAVYNEQFF
>TRBV24-1|TRBD1|-|TRBJ1-2
TGTGCCACCAGTGATGCTCCGGGACAGGGGGCCTATGGCTACACCTTC
CATSDAPGQGAYGYTF
>TRBV10-3|-|-|TRBJ2-2
TGTGCCATCAGTGACAGGGAGAACACCGGGGAGCTGTTTTTT
CAISDRENTGELFF
>TRBV5-1|-|-|TRBJ1-2
TGCGCCAGCAGCTTAACCATAGCGGATAACTATGGCTACACCTTC
CASSLTIADNYGYTF
>TRBV19|TRBD1|-|TRBJ2-3
TGTGCCAGTAGTCTATCCGGGACAGGGATAGATACGCAGTATTTT
CASSLSGTGIDTQYF
>TRBV5-6|TRBD2|-|TRBJ2-1
TGTGCCAGCAGCTGGCTGGGACTAGCGCTATACAATGAGCAGTTCTTC
CASSWLGLALYNEQFF
>TRBV3-1/TRBV3-2|-|-|TRBJ2-5
TGTGCCAGCAGCCAAGTTGTCAGGGCCGATCAAGAGACCCAGTACTTC
CASSQVVRADQETQYF
>TRBV28|-|-|TRBJ2-2
TGTGCCAGCAGTTCACCTGGCGGTTTCTTTACCGGGGAGCTGTTTTTT
CASSSPGGFFTGELFF
>TRBV2|-|-|TRBJ2-1
TGTGCCAGCAGTGGCCGGGAGCGGAATGAGCAGTTCTTC
CASSGRERNEQFF
>TRBV28|-|-|TRBJ1-2
TGTGCCAGCAGTTTCCGCGGCGGGGGTAGAGGCTACACCTTC
CASSFRGGGRGYTF
>TRBV6-5|TRBD1|-|TRBJ2-3
TGTGCCAGCAGTCACCCGAGACAGGGCCCAGATACGCAGTATTTT
CASSHPRQGPDTQYF
>TRBV7-9|TRBD1|-|TRBJ1-4
TGTGCCAGCAGCTCTTACAGGGGAGAGGGAAAACTGTTTTTT
CASSSYRGEGKLFF
>TRBV28|-|-|TRBJ1-5
TGTGCCAGCAGTTTACTGGCAGGGATAGCGCCCCAGCATTTT
CASSLLAGIAPQHF
>TRBV29-1|-|-|TRBJ2-1
TGCAGCGCTTGGGGCGTAGGTAGTAATGAGCAGTTCTTC
CSAWGVGSNEQFF
>TRBV30|-|few|TRBJ1-5
TGTGCCTGGAGTGTAGGGAGGAAACCTCTTAGCAATCAGCCCCAGCATTTT
CAWSVGRKPLSNQPQHF
>TRBV7-2|TRBD1|-|TRBJ1-2
TGTGCCAGCAGCCCACAGGGGGATCCCTATGGCTACACCTTC
CASSPQGDPYGYTF
>TRBV6-5|-|-|TRBJ2-3
TGTGCCAGCAGTATCGGGGACAACACAGATACGCAGTATTTT
CASSIGDNTDTQYF
>TRBV29-1|TRBD2|-|TRBJ2-3
TGCAGCGTTGAGTTTAGCGGGAGCACAGATACGCAGTATTTT
CSVEFSGSTDTQYF
>TRBV29-1|-|-|TRBJ2-7
TGCAGCGTTGTGATCTGGCAGGGCGACTCCTACGAGCAGTACTTC
CSVVIWQGDSYEQYF
>TRBV9|TRBD1|-|TRBJ2-4
TGTGCCAGCAGCACTACAGGGGGCGCAAACATTCAGTACTTC
CASSTTGGANIQYF
>TRBV19|TRBD1|-|TRBJ1-1
TGTGCCAGTACCGCGACAGGGGGTCTTCACACTGAAGCTTTCTTT
CASTATGGLHTEAFF
>TRBV5-1|TRBD2|-|TRBJ2-3
TGCGCCAGCAGCGGGGGACTAGCGGGTGCAGATACGCAGTATTTT
CASSGGLAGADTQYF
>TRBV27|-|-|TRBJ2-2
TGTGCCAGCAGTCCAGGGGTAGGGGACACCGGGGAGCTGTTTTTT
CASSPGVGDTGELFF
>TRBV5-4|TRBD2|-|TRBJ2-3
TGTGCCAGCAGTGGGGCGGGGGACGCGGATACGCAGTATTTT
CASSGAGDADTQYF
>TRBV28|TRBD2|-|TRBJ2-5
TGTGCCAGCAGGACTAGCTTAGAGACCCAGTACTTC
CASRTSLETQYF
>TRBV28|-|-|TRBJ1-6
TGTGCCAGCAGTTCCCCGGGACTGATTAATTCACCCCTCCACTTT
CASSSPGLINSPLHF